The 12 T cell receptor beta chains in this list originate from one sample, sequenced in a study of cytomegalovirus exposure and HLA in healthy donors (TCRdb year 2017). The library was built by means of the immunoSEQ multiplex PCR assay. For the multiplex PCR, a mixture combining 60 forward primers for TCR Vbeta segments and 13 reverse primers for TCR Jbeta segments was used. TCRdb limited this immuneACCESS table to in-frame rearrangements with V and J called. A share of clones is missing; checked studies link under half to unresolved V genes, and the rest is unexplained. The sample has about 120,000 clones on record, about 9.4% of them singletons. Around 6% of the sample goes to the ten largest clones. The sample comprised PBMCs. The receptors shown here come from a woman aged 40 to 50 in good health and CMV-seropositive.

This chain links TRBV7-8 with TRBJ2-5, with D maybe TRBD1 (6 bases). The CDR3 spans 13 residues. Germline V gene lookup returns CDR1 SGHVS and CDR2 FQNEAQ. The V gene lost 2 bases and the J gene lost 13 bases, with 17 bases spanning the gap. The chain's CDR3 is CASSLFSDSQMYF. CDR3 coding DNA: TGTGCCAGCAGCTTATTTTCGGACAGCCAAATGTACTTC.

This clone was seen a handful of times. The rearrangement links TRBV9 to TRBJ1-2, with D possibly TRBD1 on 6 matching bases. Germline-derived CDR1 and CDR2 are SGDLS and YYNGEE. V gave up 2 bases and J gave up 14 bases, with 19 bases separating them. The CDR3 runs 13 residues. CDR3 DNA sequence: TGTGCCAGCAGCGTGAACAGGGAGTCAGTAGCTACCTTC. Protein: CASSVNRESVATF.

This clone was counted only a few times. The CDR3 loop reads CASTTGNTEAFF. For the CDR3, the DNA is TGTGCCAGCACCACAGGGAACACTGAAGCTTTCTTT. The J gene is TRBJ1-1, the V gene TRBV2, with TRBD1 as a possible D gene (5 bases). Germline CDR1 is SNHLY and CDR2 is FYNNEI. The CDR3 has 12 amino acids. V shed 7 bases and J shed 1 base, with 7 bases lying between them.

J is TRBJ1-5 and V is TRBV6-1; D remains unclear. The CDR3 has 13 amino acids. Trimming cost V 6 bases and J 1 base, with 7 bases left between them. CDR1 is MNHNS and CDR2 is SASEGT in the germline V gene. This CDR3 is CASRERSNQPQHF. CDR3 sequence (DNA): TGTGCCAGCAGGGAACGGAGCAATCAGCCCCAGCATTTT.

In this sample, this clone turned up once. V is TRBV10-1 and J is TRBJ2-7, with D tentatively TRBD2 (6 bases). In germline, CDR1 is WNHNN, CDR2 SYGVQD (reference sequence). Trimming shortened V by 5 bases and J by 4 bases, and 15 bases separated the two germline ends. CDR3 length equals 14 residues. This CDR3 reads CASSPAGPPYEQYF. The CDR3 DNA follows: TGCGCCAGCAGTCCTGCGGGACCCCCTTACGAGCAGTACTTC.

The rearrangement joins TRBV6-6 to TRBJ2-2; TRBD1 is a possible D gene (5 bases). Looked up from germline, CDR1 is MNHNY and CDR2 is SVGAGI (reference sequence). Between the trimmed V and J ends, which lost 7 bases and 0 bases, there was a span of 9 bases. CDR3 length: 14 residues. The CDR3 protein is CASKQDANTGELFF. Here the CDR3 DNA reads TGTGCCAGCAAACAGGACGCGAACACCGGGGAGCTGTTTTTT.

The rearrangement joins TRBV2 to TRBJ2-1, with 8 positions matching TRBD2. The J segment lost 7 bases and the V segment lost 4 bases, leaving 9 bases of the junction unmatched. CDR1 and CDR2 from the germline V gene are SNHLY and FYNNEI. This CDR3 spans 15 amino acids. CDR3 protein: CASSGYGGAMNEQFF. The CDR3 bases are TGTGCCAGCAGTGGTTACGGGGGGGCCATGAATGAGCAGTTCTTC. Variable domain in full (rest from reference TRBV2 and TRBJ2-1): EPEVTQTPSHQVTQMGQEVILRCVPISNHLYFYWYRQILGQKVEFLVSFYNNEISEKSEIFDDQFSVERPDGSNFTLKIRSTKLEDSAMYFCASSGYGGAMNEQFFGPGTRLTVL.

The V and J genes are TRBV18 and TRBJ1-6; D is perhaps TRBD1 (6 bases). The CDR3 extends over 14 amino acids. Germline CDR1 reads KGHSH; CDR2 reads LQKENI. The ends were cut back, 2 bases at V and 5 bases at J, with 7 bases in the middle. The CDR3 nucleotides read TGTGCCAGCTCACCAAAGGGGGATAATTCACCCCTCCACTTT. This gives the protein CASSPKGDNSPLHF.

The rearrangement joins TRBV5-4 to TRBJ2-3; tentatively, D is TRBD1 (5 bases). Germline V lookup: CDR1 SGHNT, CDR2 YYREEE (reference sequence). The CDR3 is made up of 16 amino acids. V was shortened by 2 bases and J by 4 bases, with 17 bases between the two germline ends. The CDR3 DNA is TGTGCCAGCAGCTTTAGGGGCTTTGCATGGTCAGATACGCAGTATTTT. The encoded protein is CASSFRGFAWSDTQYF.

The genes are TRBV27 and TRBJ2-2; the match to TRBD2 covers 7 bases. The CDR3 is 18 amino acids. J lost 13 bases, V lost 6 bases, and 26 bases had no gene match. Germline values: CDR1 MNHEY, CDR2 SMNVEV (reference sequence). CDR3 amino acids: CASRSGLVNNGSPIVLFF. Here the CDR3 DNA reads TGTGCCAGCAGATCCGGACTAGTCAATAATGGGTCACCGATTGTGCTGTTTTTT.

This clone showed up just a few times. The chain is built from TRBV7-2 and TRBJ2-7, with D tentatively TRBD1 (5 bases). The V end was cut by 2 bases, the J end by 3 bases, with 14 bases between. Germline V gives CDR1 SGHTA, CDR2 FQGNSA. CDR3 length equals 15 residues. The CDR3 reads CASSLSDRAFYEQYF. The CDR3, as DNA: TGTGCCAGCAGCTTATCAGACAGAGCATTCTACGAGCAGTACTTC.

V usage is TRBV30 and J usage is TRBJ1-6, with a weak D call TRBD1 (6 bases). Germline CDR1 reads GTSNPN; CDR2 reads SVGIG (reference sequence). CDR3 length: 14 amino acids. The V end lost 3 bases, the J end lost 5 bases, and 11 bases lay between the germline ends. The CDR3 nucleotides read TGTGCCTGGAGCCGGGACATCAATAATTCACCCCTCCACTTT. Protein sequence: CAWSRDINNSPLHF.